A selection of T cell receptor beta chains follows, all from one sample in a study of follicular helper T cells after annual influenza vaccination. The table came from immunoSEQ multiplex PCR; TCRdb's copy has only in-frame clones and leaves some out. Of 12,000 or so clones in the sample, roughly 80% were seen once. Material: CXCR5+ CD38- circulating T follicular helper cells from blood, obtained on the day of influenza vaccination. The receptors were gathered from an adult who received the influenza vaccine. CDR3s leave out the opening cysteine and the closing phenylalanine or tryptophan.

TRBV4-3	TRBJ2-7	ASSQEWERSNEQY
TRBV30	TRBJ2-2	AWTGANTGELF
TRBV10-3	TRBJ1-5	AISDGQGGQPQH
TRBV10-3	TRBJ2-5	AISESTDFDQY
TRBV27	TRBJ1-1	ASSPRAGAAF
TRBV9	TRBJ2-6	ASSASSSGANVLT
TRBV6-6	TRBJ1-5	ASLLLGSNQPQH
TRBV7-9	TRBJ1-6	AATDGGAYNSPLH
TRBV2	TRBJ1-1	ASRGEAGNTEAF
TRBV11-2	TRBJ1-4	ASSLRLGGEKLF
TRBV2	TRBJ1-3	ASRWRDSGNTIY
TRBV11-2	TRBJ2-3	ASTPEGGPMNTQY
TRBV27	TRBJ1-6	ASSLDRQGGTHSPLH
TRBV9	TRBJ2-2	ASSKRQGDTGELF
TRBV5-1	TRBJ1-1	ASSLMEGSTEAF
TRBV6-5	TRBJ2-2	ASSYSIQSGTGELF
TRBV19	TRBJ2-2	ASSVTDNTGELF
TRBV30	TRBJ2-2	AWSPGRTGELF
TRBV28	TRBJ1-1	ASLETGTMNTEAF
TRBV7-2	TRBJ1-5	ASSLNGPGQPQH
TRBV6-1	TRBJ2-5	ASMGIQETQY
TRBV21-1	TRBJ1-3	ADRVGNTIY
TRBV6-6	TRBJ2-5	ASSAGSQETQY
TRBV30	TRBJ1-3	AWSGALSGNTIY
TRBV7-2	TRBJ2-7	ASSLGGQGVEEQY
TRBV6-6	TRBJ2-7	ASSRLGMGEAYEQY
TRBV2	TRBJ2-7	ASRELTGEGHEQY
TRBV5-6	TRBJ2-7	ASSLYDRMDEQY
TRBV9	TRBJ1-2	ASSPTGVDGYT
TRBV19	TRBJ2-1	ASSIRTGGGEQF
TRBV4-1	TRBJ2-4	ASSQSLENIQY
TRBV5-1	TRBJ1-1	ASSSSRGGFTEAF
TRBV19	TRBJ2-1	ASSRDSGRYHNEQF
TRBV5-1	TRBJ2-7	ASSGAGPYEQY
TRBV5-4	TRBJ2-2	ASSPGGTANTGELF
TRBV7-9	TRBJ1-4	ASSLPGGNEKLF
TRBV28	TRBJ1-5	ASSLVGHSGNQPQH
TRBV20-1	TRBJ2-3	SARTGDTQY
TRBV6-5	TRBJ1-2	ASKSGDYGYT
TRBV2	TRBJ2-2	ASSAKRGDTGELF
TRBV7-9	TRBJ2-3	ASSFQPTDTQY